Listed below are T cell receptor beta chains from one sample, sequenced in a study of memory CD4+ T cells and cytomegalovirus serostatus. This table comes from immunoSEQ multiplex PCR, and its TCRdb copy is limited to in-frame clones, with some not included. Of more than 55,000 clones listed, 80% to 85% are singletons. What was sequenced was memory CD4+ T cells from blood. All receptors come from an adult in good health and CMV-seronegative. Both conserved end residues are part of each CDR3. The D gene is left open where the match is weak. Clone size, where shown, is once, few, many, or a class for clones that have expanded.

CASSESSNEKLFF,.,TRBJ1-4,.,13,TRBV2
CASRTSNGLNEQFF,.,TRBJ2-1,.,14,TRBV7-8
CASRRELASHNEQFF,.,TRBJ2-1,TRBD2,15,TRBV5-1
CASSLTGGASEAFF,.,TRBJ1-1,TRBD1,14,TRBV7-9
CASSLLTSGSFGDEQFF,.,TRBJ2-1,TRBD2,17,TRBV7-8
CASSPIARTNSYEQYF,.,TRBJ2-7,.,16,TRBV11-2
CASSRTASGTYEQYF,.,TRBJ2-7,.,15,TRBV5-4
CASSANLIDNEQFF,.,TRBJ2-1,.,14,TRBV6-1
CASSSLGGGPNEQFF,.,TRBJ2-1,.,15,TRBV5-6
CASSTTRTEQFF,once,TRBJ2-1,.,12,TRBV2
CASRDTRTDTQYF,few,TRBJ2-3,.,13,TRBV28
CASSVAGATENYGYTF,few,TRBJ1-2,.,16,TRBV9